A selection of T cell receptor beta chains follows, all from one sample in a study of molecular identifiers for immune sequencing clone quantification. From the PCR reads, TCRdb called clonotypes with MiXCR, one entry per CDR3 protein. Among about 630,000 distinct CDR3 sequences listed, around 25% were seen once. Sequenced material: naive CD8+ T cells from blood, with Jurkat cell RNA spiked in. These TCRs come from a human donor in good health. Some libraries in this study had Jurkat cell RNA spiked in. The CDR3 runs from the conserved cysteine through the conserved F or W. D genes are given only for firm matches. Expanded clones are given a class, and other clones once, few, many or no size at all.

V	size	D	J	DNA	CDR3
TRBV7-9	NA	TRBD1	TRBJ2-2	TGTGCCAGCAGCTTCTCAGGGGGCTGGGGAAACACCGGGGAGCTGTTTTTT	CASSFSGGWGNTGELFF
TRBV12-3/TRBV12-4	few	NA	TRBJ1-1	TGTGCCAGCAGTTCACAGCCTGGAATGTTGAACACTGAAGCTTTCTTT	CASSSQPGMLNTEAFF
TRBV7-9	NA	NA	TRBJ1-6	TGTGCCAGCAGCTTAGCCCAGGGTGCAAGTTCACCCCTCCACTTT	CASSLAQGASSPLHF
TRBV9	NA	NA	TRBJ2-7	TGTGCCAGCAGCCCTAGTCAGGGAGACTACGAGCAGTGCTTC	CASSPSQGDYEQCF
TRBV12-3/TRBV12-4	many	NA	TRBJ2-3	TGTGCCAGCAGCTCAGGGGTAGTAATAGATACGCAGTATTTT	CASSSGVVIDTQYF
TRBV5-6	many	NA	TRBJ2-3	TGTGCCAGCAGCCCCTCGTCTGATCCAGTCCCCACAGATACGCAGTATTTT	CASSPSSDPVPTDTQYF
TRBV4-1	few	TRBD1	TRBJ1-4	TGCGCCAGCAGCCAAGTTTCACAGGGGACCGAAACTTTT	CASSQVSQGTETF
TRBV28	many	TRBD2	TRBJ2-3	TGTGCCAGCAGTTTAATTGGGACTAGCGGCCTAAACACAGATACGCAGTATTTT	CASSLIGTSGLNTDTQYF
TRBV20-1	many	NA	TRBJ1-1	TGCAGTGCTAGAGATCTGTCGGGGAATTGGACTGAAGCTTTCTTT	CSARDLSGNWTEAFF
TRBV27	few	TRBD1	TRBJ2-5	TGTGCCAGCAGTACCGGGACAGGGGGCTCTCGGGAGACCCAGTACTTC	CASSTGTGGSRETQYF
TRBV7-9	NA	TRBD1	TRBJ1-1	TGTGCCAGCAGCCCTGGACAGGGCGAGACTGAAGCTTCCTTT	CASSPGQGETEASF
TRBV4-3	NA	TRBD1	TRBJ2-6	TGCGCCAGCAGCCAGGACAGGGGGCTATCTGGGGCCCACGTCCTGACTTTC	CASSQDRGLSGAHVLTF
TRBV27	once	TRBD2	TRBJ2-3	TGTGCCAGCAGTTTGGAGACTAGCTCGGCAGATCCGCAGTATTTT	CASSLETSSADPQYF
TRBV7-9	NA	NA	TRBJ2-2	TGTGCCAGCAGCTGGGACGGGGAGCTGTTTTTT	CASSWDGELFF
TRBV5-8	few	NA	TRBJ2-2	TGTGCCAGCAGCTCGGACGGTGTCAGGAAGCTGTTTTTT	CASSSDGVRKLFF
TRBV12-3/TRBV12-4	NA	NA	TRBJ1-5	TGTGCCAGCAGTTTATACCGGGGGGGGGCGAGCAATCAGCCCCAGCATTTT	CASSLYRGGASNQPQHF
TRBV27	NA	TRBD1	TRBJ1-1	TGTGCCAGCGCCGAGGGGGCGTTGAGAACGGCTTTCTTT	CASAEGALRTAFF
TRBV5-4	NA	NA	TRBJ1-6	TGTGCCAGCAGCTGGACATTTAGCTCCTATAATTCACCCCTCCACTTT	CASSWTFSSYNSPLHF
TRBV11-2	NA	NA	TRBJ1-1	TGTGCCAGCAGTCCCCCCAACCCCCTTGAAGCTTTCTTT	CASSPPNPLEAFF
TRBV27	NA	NA	TRBJ2-1	TGTGCCAGCAACCCCGTAGGCCCTAGTCCCGCCAATGAGCAGTTCTTC	CASNPVGPSPANEQFF
TRBV20-1	few	NA	TRBJ2-2	TGCAGTGCTAGCGACAAAGAAGGGGCGTTCGCCGGGGAGCTGTTTTTT	CSASDKEGAFAGELFF
TRBV4-1	NA	NA	TRBJ1-5	TGCGCCAGCAGCCAAGCGGCCGGGAATCGGCCCCAGCATTTT	CASSQAAGNRPQHF
TRBV6-5	NA	TRBD2	TRBJ2-2	TGTGCCAGCAGTTACGCCGGACTAGCGGATCACACCGGGGAGCTGTTTTTT	CASSYAGLADHTGELFF
TRBV7-2	many	NA	TRBJ2-1	TGTGCCAGCAGCTTAGCAGGGGGAATATACAATGAGCAGTTCTTC	CASSLAGGIYNEQFF
TRBV20-1	NA	NA	TRBJ2-2	TGCAGTGCTAGGAGCCGAGACCGACTCTTGAACGGGGAGCTGTTTTTT	CSARSRDRLLNGELFF
TRBV6-6	many	NA	TRBJ2-1	TGTGCCAGCAGTCCTAGGGACAATGAGCAGTTCTTC	CASSPRDNEQFF
TRBV7-2	NA	NA	TRBJ2-5	TGTGCCAGCAGCCAAAACGGGGCCGAGCCCCAGTACTTC	CASSQNGAEPQYF
TRBV9	few	NA	TRBJ2-5	TGTGCCAGCAGCGTAGGCCTAAGCGGACTCCAAGAGACCCAGTACTTC	CASSVGLSGLQETQYF
TRBV20-1	many	TRBD2	TRBJ2-7	TGCAGTGCTAGAGATCGGGAAGGACTAGTAACGGGCGAGCAGTACTTC	CSARDREGLVTGEQYF
TRBV7-8	many	TRBD1	TRBJ1-5	TGTGCCAGCAGCTTAGCCCCCGGGACAGCCTCGTATAGCAATCAGCCCCAGCATTTT	CASSLAPGTASYSNQPQHF